This TCR beta chain was sequenced for a study of cytomegalovirus exposure and HLA in healthy donors. Findings and limits, study-wide: The presence/absence work took it that sequencing depth was about the same across donors. In a later analysis, a missense DCLRE1C variant was linked to TCR beta V- and J-gene trimming.

Germline V gene sequence: CDR1 SGHRS, CDR2 YFSETQ. CDR3 length equals 13 residues. V lost 4 bases and J lost 4, with 9 bases in between. Unrecorded immune exposure was likely among donors, who were nominally healthy when sampled. PCR was performed using 60 Vbeta and 13 Jbeta primers. Using immunoSEQ multiplex PCR, the repertoire was profiled, and TCRdb retains in-frame clones only, with some absent. The sample contains more than 95,000 clones, 60% to 70% of which appear only once. Comment on this clone: Its antigen is currently unknown.

The chain is built from TRBV5-1 and TRBJ2-1, with D perhaps matching TRBD1 (6 bases). The receptor's source is a woman between 35 and 50 years old in good health and CMV-seropositive. What was sequenced was PBMCs. The CDR3 bases are TGCGCCAGCAGCCTTACAGGGTACAATGAGCAGTTCTTC. Its protein is CASSLTGYNEQFF.